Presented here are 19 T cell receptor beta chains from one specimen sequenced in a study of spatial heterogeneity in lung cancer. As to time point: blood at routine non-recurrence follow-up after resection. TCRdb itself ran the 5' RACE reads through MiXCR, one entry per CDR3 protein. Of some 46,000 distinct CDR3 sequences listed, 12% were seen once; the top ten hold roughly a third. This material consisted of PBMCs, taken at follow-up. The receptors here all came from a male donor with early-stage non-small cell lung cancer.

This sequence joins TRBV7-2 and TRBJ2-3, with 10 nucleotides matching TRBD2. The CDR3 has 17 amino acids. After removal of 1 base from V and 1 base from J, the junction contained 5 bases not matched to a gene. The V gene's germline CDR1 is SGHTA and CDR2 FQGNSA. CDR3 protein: CASSLVALAGGTDTQYF. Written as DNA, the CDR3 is TGTGCCAGCAGCTTAGTGGCCCTAGCGGGAGGCACAGATACGCAGTATTTT.

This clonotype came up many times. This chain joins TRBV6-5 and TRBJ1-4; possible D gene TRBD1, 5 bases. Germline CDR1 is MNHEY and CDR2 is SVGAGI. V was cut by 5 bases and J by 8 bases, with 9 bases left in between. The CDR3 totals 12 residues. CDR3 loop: CASSPGLEKLFF. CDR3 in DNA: TGTGCCAGCAGTCCAGGGTTGGAAAAACTGTTTTTT.

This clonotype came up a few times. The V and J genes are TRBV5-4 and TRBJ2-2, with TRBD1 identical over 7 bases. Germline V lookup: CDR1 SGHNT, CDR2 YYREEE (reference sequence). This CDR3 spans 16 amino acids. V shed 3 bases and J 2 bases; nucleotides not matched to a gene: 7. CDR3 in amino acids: CASSSWTGHNTGELFF. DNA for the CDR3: TGTGCCAGCAGCTCCTGGACAGGTCACAACACCGGGGAGCTGTTTTTT. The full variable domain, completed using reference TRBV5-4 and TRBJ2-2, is ETGVTQSPTHLIKTRGQQVTLRCSSQSGHNTVSWYQQALGQGPQFIFQYYREEENGRGNFPPRFSGLQFPNYSSELNVNALELDDSALYLCASSSWTGHNTGELFFGEGSRLTVL.

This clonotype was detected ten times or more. This CDR3 is CASSSSGTSAHEQYF. The CDR3 coding sequence is TGTGCCAGCAGCTCGTCCGGGACTAGCGCCCACGAGCAGTACTTC. The chain combines TRBV13 with TRBJ2-7; 10 bases agree with TRBD2. This CDR3 region has 15 residues. Germline CDR1 and CDR2: PRHDT and FYEKMQ (reference sequence). The ends lost 4 bases at V and 5 bases at J; junction bases unmatched: 8.

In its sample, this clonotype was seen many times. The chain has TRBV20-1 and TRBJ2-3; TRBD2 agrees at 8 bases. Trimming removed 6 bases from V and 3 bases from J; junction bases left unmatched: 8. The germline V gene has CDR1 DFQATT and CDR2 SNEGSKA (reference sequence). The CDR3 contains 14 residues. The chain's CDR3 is CSASSGRLTDTQYF. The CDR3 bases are TGCAGTGCATCGAGCGGGAGATTGACAGATACGCAGTATTTT.

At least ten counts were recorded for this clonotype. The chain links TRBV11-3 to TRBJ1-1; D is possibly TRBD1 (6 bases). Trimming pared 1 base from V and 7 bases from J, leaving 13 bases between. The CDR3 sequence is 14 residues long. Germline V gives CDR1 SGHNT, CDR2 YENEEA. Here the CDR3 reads CASSLGPGGGEAFF. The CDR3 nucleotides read TGTGCCAGCAGCTTAGGTCCGGGAGGGGGTGAAGCTTTCTTT.

The CDR3 reads CASSTRTGSYGYTF. CDR3 coding DNA: TGTGCCAGCAGTACCCGGACAGGGTCTTATGGCTACACCTTC. The chain joins TRBV6-5 to TRBJ1-2; 8 nucleotides agree with TRBD1. V gave up 5 bases and J gave up 5 bases; unmatched junction bases: 7. Germline V gene sequence: CDR1 MNHEY, CDR2 SVGAGI. The CDR3 totals 14 residues.

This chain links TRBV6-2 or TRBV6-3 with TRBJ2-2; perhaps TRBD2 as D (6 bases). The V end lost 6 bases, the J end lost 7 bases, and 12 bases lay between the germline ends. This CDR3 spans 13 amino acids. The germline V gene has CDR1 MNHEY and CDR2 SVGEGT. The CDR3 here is CASRKTSLGELFF. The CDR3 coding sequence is TGTGCCAGCAGAAAAACTAGCCTCGGGGAGCTGTTTTTT.

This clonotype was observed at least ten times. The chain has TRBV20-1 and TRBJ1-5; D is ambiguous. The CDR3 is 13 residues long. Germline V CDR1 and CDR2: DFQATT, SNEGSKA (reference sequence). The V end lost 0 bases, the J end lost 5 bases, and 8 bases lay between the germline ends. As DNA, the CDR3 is TGCAGTGCTAGAGATCGGGGAGATCAGCCCCAGCATTTT. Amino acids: CSARDRGDQPQHF.

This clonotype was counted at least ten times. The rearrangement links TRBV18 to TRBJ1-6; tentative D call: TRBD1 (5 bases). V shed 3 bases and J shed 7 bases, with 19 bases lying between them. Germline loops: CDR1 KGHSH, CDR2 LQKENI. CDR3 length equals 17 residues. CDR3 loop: CASSPSLGGGSNSPLHF. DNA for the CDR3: TGTGCCAGCTCACCCTCATTGGGGGGGGGTTCCAATTCACCCCTCCACTTT.

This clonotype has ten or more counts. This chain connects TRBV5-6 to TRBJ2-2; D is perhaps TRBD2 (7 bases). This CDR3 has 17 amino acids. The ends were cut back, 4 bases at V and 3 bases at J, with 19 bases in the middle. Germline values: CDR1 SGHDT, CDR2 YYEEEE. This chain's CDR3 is CASSTPVGGRDTGELFF. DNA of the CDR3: TGTGCCAGCAGCACCCCAGTGGGGGGGCGTGACACCGGGGAGCTGTTTTTT.

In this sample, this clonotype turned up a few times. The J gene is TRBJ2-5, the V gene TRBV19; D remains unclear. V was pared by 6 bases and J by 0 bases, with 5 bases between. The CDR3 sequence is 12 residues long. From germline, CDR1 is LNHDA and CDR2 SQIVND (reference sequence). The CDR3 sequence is CASRSYQETQYF. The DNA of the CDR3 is TGTGCCAGTAGGTCTTACCAAGAGACCCAGTACTTC.

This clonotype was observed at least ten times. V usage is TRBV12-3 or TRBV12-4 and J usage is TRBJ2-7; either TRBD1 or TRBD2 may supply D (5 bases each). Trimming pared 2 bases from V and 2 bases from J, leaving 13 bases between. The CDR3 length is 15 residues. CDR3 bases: TGTGCCAGCAGTTTACGCGCGCAGGGACCCTACGAGCAGTACTTC. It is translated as CASSLRAQGPYEQYF.

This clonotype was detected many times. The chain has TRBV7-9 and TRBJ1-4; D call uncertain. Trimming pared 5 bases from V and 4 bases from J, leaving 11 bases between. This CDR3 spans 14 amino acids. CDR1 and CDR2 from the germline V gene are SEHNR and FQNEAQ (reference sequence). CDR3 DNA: TGTGCCAGCAGCCCGGACGGGAGTAATGAAAAACTGTTTTTT. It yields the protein CASSPDGSNEKLFF.

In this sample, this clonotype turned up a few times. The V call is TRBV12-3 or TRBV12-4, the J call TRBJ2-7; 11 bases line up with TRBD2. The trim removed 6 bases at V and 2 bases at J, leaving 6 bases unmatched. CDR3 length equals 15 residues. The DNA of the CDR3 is TGTGCCAGCAGCCTGGGACTAGCGGTCGCCTACGAGCAGTACTTC. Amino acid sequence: CASSLGLAVAYEQYF.

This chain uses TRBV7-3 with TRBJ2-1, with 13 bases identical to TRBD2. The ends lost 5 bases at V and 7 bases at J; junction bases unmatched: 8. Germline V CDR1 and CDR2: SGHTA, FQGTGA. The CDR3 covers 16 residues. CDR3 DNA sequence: TGTGCCAGCAGCCCATCCGGGACTAGCGGGGTTAATGAGCAGTTCTTC. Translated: CASSPSGTSGVNEQFF. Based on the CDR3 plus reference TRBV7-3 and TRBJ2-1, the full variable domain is GAGVSQTPSNKVTEKGKYVELRCDPISGHTALYWYRQSLGQGPEFLIYFQGTGAADDSGLPNDRFFAVRPEGSVSTLKIQRTERGDSAVYLCASSPSGTSGVNEQFFGPGTRLTVL.

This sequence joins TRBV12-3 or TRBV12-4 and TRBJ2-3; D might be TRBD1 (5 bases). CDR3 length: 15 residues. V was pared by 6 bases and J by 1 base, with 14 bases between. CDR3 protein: CASSRRPRGTDTQYF. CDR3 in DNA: TGTGCCAGCAGCCGCCGGCCCAGGGGCACAGATACGCAGTATTTT.

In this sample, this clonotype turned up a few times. CDR3 protein: CASSLGRRETQYF. The CDR3 bases are TGTGCCAGCAGTCTAGGGCGTAGGGAGACCCAGTACTTC. V and J are TRBV7-3 and TRBJ2-5; D is ambiguous. The germline CDR1 and CDR2 sequences are SGHTA and FQGTGA. The CDR3 covers 13 residues. V gave up 6 bases and J gave up 5 bases, with 13 bases separating them. The full variable domain, its missing parts supplied by reference TRBV7-3 and TRBJ2-5, is GAGVSQTPSNKVTEKGKYVELRCDPISGHTALYWYRQSLGQGPEFLIYFQGTGAADDSGLPNDRFFAVRPEGSVSTLKIQRTERGDSAVYLCASSLGRRETQYFGPGTRLLVL.

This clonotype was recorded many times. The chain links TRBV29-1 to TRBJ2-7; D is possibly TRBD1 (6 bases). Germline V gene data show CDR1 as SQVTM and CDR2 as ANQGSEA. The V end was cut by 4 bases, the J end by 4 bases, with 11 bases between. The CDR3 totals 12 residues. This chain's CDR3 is CSVGLQGYEQYF. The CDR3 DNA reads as TGCAGCGTTGGTTTACAGGGATACGAGCAGTACTTC.